These 22 T cell receptor beta chains originate from one sample sequenced in a study of shared clonotypes between healthy human individuals. The method was immunoSEQ multiplex PCR; TCRdb's version includes in-frame clones alone and lacks a portion of them. The sample has around 2,000,000 clones; approximately 94% are singletons. CD45RO negativity and positive selection for CCR7 defined naive CD8 cells, a population that excluded terminally differentiated effector memory CD45RA+ cells. The sample was naive CD8+ T cells sorted from blood. These TCRs come from a man between 18 and 29 years old in good health.

The V gene is TRBV19, the J gene TRBJ2-7, with D perhaps TRBD1 (5 bases). This CDR3 comprises 13 residues. Germline CDR1 and CDR2: LNHDA and SQIVND (reference sequence). V was pared by 5 bases and J by 2 bases, with 10 bases between. The chain's CDR3 is CASSSDITYEQYF. The CDR3 DNA reads TGTGCCAGTAGTTCGGACATTACCTACGAGCAGTACTTC.

V gene TRBV4-1 combines with J gene TRBJ2-1; D is perhaps TRBD2 (6 bases). V lost 4 bases and J lost 5, with 9 bases in between. From germline, CDR1 is MGHRA and CDR2 YSYEKL. The CDR3 has 13 amino acids. DNA for the CDR3: TGCGCCAGCAGCCGGGGGGTGGACAATGAGCAGTTCTTC. Its translation is CASSRGVDNEQFF.

The genes are TRBV4-3 and TRBJ1-6; maybe TRBD1 (6 bases). Trimming removed 0 bases from V and 3 bases from J, with 12 bases in between. From germline, CDR1 is LGHNA and CDR2 YSLEER. The CDR3 length is 17 residues. CDR3 loop: CASSQDHGGYYNSPLHF. The CDR3 bases are TGCGCCAGCAGCCAAGATCATGGGGGCTACTATAATTCACCCCTCCACTTT.

The gene calls are TRBV27 and TRBJ2-1; the match to TRBD2 covers 11 bases. The CDR3 length is 16 residues. Germline V gives CDR1 MNHEY, CDR2 SMNVEV (reference sequence). V shed 3 bases, J shed 2 bases, and the junction held 3 bases outside the gene matches. Written as DNA, the CDR3 is TGTGCCAGCAGTTTCCAACTAGCGGGGGCCTACAATGAGCAGTTCTTC. Translated, it gives CASSFQLAGAYNEQFF.

The CDR3 loop is CASSVDDRDYEQYF. CDR3 DNA sequence: TGTGCCAGCAGCGTAGACGACAGGGACTACGAGCAGTACTTC. The chain recombines TRBV9 with TRBJ2-7; 7 bases match TRBD1. The germline gives CDR1 SGDLS, CDR2 YYNGEE. The CDR3 is 14 amino acids. V lost 0 bases, J lost 3 bases, and 3 bases stayed unmatched. Filled out from reference TRBV9 and TRBJ2-7, the complete variable domain reads DSGVTQTPKHLITATGQRVTLRCSPRSGDLSVYWYQQSLDQGLQFLIQYYNGEERAKGNILERFSAQQFPDLHSELNLSSLELGDSALYFCASSVDDRDYEQYFGPGTRLTVT.

The chain has TRBV27 and TRBJ2-3; 12 bases align to TRBD2. The CDR3 is 20 residues long. With 5 bases clipped from V and 6 bases from J, the junction kept 21 bases outside the gene matches. Germline CDR1 MNHEY, CDR2 SMNVEV (reference sequence). The CDR3 loop is CASSNLLAGGPFAASDTQYF. The CDR3 DNA sequence: TGTGCCAGCAGTAATCTCCTAGCGGGAGGGCCGTTTGCTGCGTCGGATACGCAGTATTTT.

The rearrangement uses TRBV4-1 and TRBJ2-7; the match to TRBD1 covers 9 bases. The ends lost 1 base at V and 5 bases at J; junction bases unmatched: 6. The CDR3 covers 15 residues. Germline-derived CDR1 and CDR2 are MGHRA and YSYEKL. The CDR3, as DNA: TGCGCCAGCAGCCAAGCTGGACAGGGGTCCGACGAGCAGTACTTC. Translating it yields CASSQAGQGSDEQYF.

This chain connects TRBV30 to TRBJ2-1; no clear D gene. Trimming removed 1 base from V and 2 bases from J, with 9 bases in between. CDR1 is GTSNPN and CDR2 is SVGIG in the germline V gene (reference sequence). The CDR3 has 14 residues. The CDR3 region has the DNA TGTGCCTGGAGTGAGGACGGCACCTACAATGAGCAGTTCTTC. This encodes CAWSEDGTYNEQFF.

V is TRBV15 and J is TRBJ2-7, with 7 positions matching TRBD2. The ends lost 4 bases at V and 1 base at J; junction bases unmatched: 4. The CDR3 is 14 residues long. Germline values: CDR1 LNHNV, CDR2 YYDKDF (reference sequence). This chain's CDR3 is CATSMGLPSYEQYF. The CDR3 coding sequence is TGTGCCACCAGCATGGGACTACCATCCTACGAGCAGTACTTC. Full variable domain (rest looked up from reference TRBV15 and TRBJ2-7): DAMVIQNPRYQVTQFGKPVTLSCSQTLNHNVMYWYQQKSSQAPKLLFHYYDKDFNNEADTPDNFQSRRPNTSFCFLDIRSPGLGDTAMYLCATSMGLPSYEQYFGPGTRLTVT.

The chain recombines TRBV29-1 with TRBJ2-7, with D unclear. Per the germline V gene, CDR1 is SQVTM and CDR2 is ANQGSEA. Trimming left V 0 bases short and J 5 bases short, with 8 bases between. The CDR3 contains 12 residues. The CDR3 is CSVEDSPDEQYF. CDR3 DNA: TGCAGCGTTGAAGATTCCCCAGACGAGCAGTACTTC.

The J gene is TRBJ2-1, the V gene TRBV7-8, with D uncertain. The CDR3 consists of 12 residues. The germline V gene has CDR1 SGHVS and CDR2 FQNEAQ. Trimming took off 5 bases at V and 8 bases at J, with 10 bases between the two ends. The CDR3 reads CASSPLNDEQFF. The CDR3 DNA reads TGTGCCAGCAGCCCACTAAACGATGAGCAGTTCTTC. The full variable domain, completed using reference TRBV7-8 and TRBJ2-1, is GAGVSQSPRYKVAKRGQDVALRCDPISGHVSLFWYQQALGQGPEFLTYFQNEAQLDKSGLPSDRFFAERPEGSVSTLKIQRTQQEDSAVYLCASSPLNDEQFFGPGTRLTVL.

In this sample, this clone turned up once. The V call is TRBV4-3, the J call TRBJ2-5; tentative D call: TRBD2 (6 bases). The J call may be wrong; the DNA end is better matched by TRBJ2-7. There are 13 residues in the CDR3. CDR1 and CDR2 (germline): LGHNA, YSLEER. The CDR3 sequence: CASRGVGGNEQYF. The CDR3 DNA is TGCGCCAGCCGAGGGGTGGGGGGTAACGAGCAGTACTTC.

V gene TRBV6-5 combines with J gene TRBJ1-5; D unresolved. V was pared by 1 base and J by 2 bases, with 9 bases between. The CDR3 sequence is 15 residues long. Per germline, CDR1 MNHEY and CDR2 SVGAGI. This chain's CDR3 is CASSYWSGGNQPQHF. CDR3 DNA sequence: TGTGCCAGCAGTTACTGGTCCGGGGGCAATCAGCCCCAGCATTTT.

A single count supports this clone. V usage is TRBV6-1 and J usage is TRBJ2-3, with D maybe TRBD1 (5 bases). V lost 6 bases and J lost 3, with 13 bases in between. Germline CDR1 and CDR2: MNHNS and SASEGT. The CDR3 spans 14 residues. The CDR3 reads CASSPPGLTDTQYF. The DNA of the CDR3 is TGTGCCAGCAGCCCCCCAGGGCTTACAGATACGCAGTATTTT.

The V call is TRBV27, the J call TRBJ2-7; weak D call: TRBD1 (5 bases). V was shortened by 5 bases and J by 1 base, with 12 bases between the two germline ends. CDR1 and CDR2 (germline): MNHEY, SMNVEV (reference sequence). The CDR3 consists of 14 residues. CDR3 region: CASSKLGQSYEQYF. The DNA of the CDR3 is TGTGCCAGCAGTAAATTAGGACAATCCTACGAGCAGTACTTC.

This chain uses TRBV7-9 with TRBJ2-1; the match to TRBD1 covers 7 bases. The germline CDR1 and CDR2 sequences are SEHNR and FQNEAQ (reference sequence). Trimming cost V 0 bases and J 5 bases; bases outside gene matches: 4. The length of the CDR3 is 15 residues. Here the CDR3 DNA reads TGTGCCAGCAGCTTAGCACAGGGGATAAACAATGAGCAGTTCTTC. It translates to CASSLAQGINNEQFF.

In DNA form, the CDR3 reads TGTGCCAGCAGTGCCCTGACAGCGGGGAGCACAGATACGCAGTATTTT. Its protein product is CASSALTAGSTDTQYF. The V and J genes are TRBV2 and TRBJ2-3, with 7 bases lining up with TRBD2. This CDR3 is built from 16 residues. The germline V gene has CDR1 SNHLY and CDR2 FYNNEI. V lost 4 bases to trimming and J lost 0 bases; unmatched junction nucleotides: 7.

The chain employs TRBV11-3 and TRBJ1-6; possibly TRBD1 for D (5 bases). The CDR3 has 19 amino acids. Trimming took off 0 bases at V and 1 base at J, with 16 bases between the two ends. The V gene's germline CDR1 is SGHNT and CDR2 YENEEA. The CDR3 is CASSLDLGTGGSYNSPLHF. The DNA for the CDR3 is TGTGCCAGCAGCTTAGATTTGGGCACGGGGGGATCCTATAATTCACCCCTCCACTTT.

This sequence joins TRBV7-9 and TRBJ2-7; possible D gene TRBD1, 5 bases. CDR1 SEHNR and CDR2 FQNEAQ come from the germline V gene (reference sequence). CDR3 size: 15 residues. With 4 bases removed from V and 4 bases from J, the gap between germline ends came to 17 bases. The CDR3 DNA sequence: TGTGCCAGCAGCTCCCCTTCGACAGCACAGTACGAGCAGTACTTC. It translates to CASSSPSTAQYEQYF.

The rearrangement joins TRBV29-1 to TRBJ1-2; possibly TRBD1 for D (5 bases). In germline, CDR1 is SQVTM, CDR2 ANQGSEA. V was trimmed by 3 bases and J by 4 bases, leaving 12 bases between them. This CDR3 has 13 amino acids. As DNA, the CDR3 is TGCAGCGTTGAGGGTGAGGGGTCCTATGGCTACACCTTC. This gives the protein CSVEGEGSYGYTF. Supplemented by reference TRBV29-1 and TRBJ1-2, the full variable domain reads SAVISQKPSRDICQRGTSLTIQCQVDSQVTMMFWYRQQPGQSLTLIATANQGSEATYESGFVIDKFPISRPNLTFSTLTVSNMSPEDSSIYLCSVEGEGSYGYTFGSGTRLTVV.

The V call is TRBV4-3, the J call TRBJ2-7; 7 bases map to TRBD1. Germline assignment: CDR1 LGHNA and CDR2 YSLEER. CDR3 length: 16 residues. The ends lost 4 bases at V and 2 bases at J; junction bases unmatched: 11. CDR3 nucleotide sequence: TGCGCCAGCAGCCCCCAGGGGGTGGGCCAAGCCTACGAGCAGTACTTC. It yields the protein CASSPQGVGQAYEQYF.

This chain joins TRBV29-1 and TRBJ2-1; D unclear. Germline assignment: CDR1 SQVTM and CDR2 ANQGSEA. The CDR3 consists of 11 residues. Trimming took 5 bases from V and 10 from J, leaving 12 bases between them. This CDR3 reads CSVSRPGEQFF. For the CDR3, the DNA is TGCAGCGTTAGCCGACCGGGCGAGCAGTTCTTC.